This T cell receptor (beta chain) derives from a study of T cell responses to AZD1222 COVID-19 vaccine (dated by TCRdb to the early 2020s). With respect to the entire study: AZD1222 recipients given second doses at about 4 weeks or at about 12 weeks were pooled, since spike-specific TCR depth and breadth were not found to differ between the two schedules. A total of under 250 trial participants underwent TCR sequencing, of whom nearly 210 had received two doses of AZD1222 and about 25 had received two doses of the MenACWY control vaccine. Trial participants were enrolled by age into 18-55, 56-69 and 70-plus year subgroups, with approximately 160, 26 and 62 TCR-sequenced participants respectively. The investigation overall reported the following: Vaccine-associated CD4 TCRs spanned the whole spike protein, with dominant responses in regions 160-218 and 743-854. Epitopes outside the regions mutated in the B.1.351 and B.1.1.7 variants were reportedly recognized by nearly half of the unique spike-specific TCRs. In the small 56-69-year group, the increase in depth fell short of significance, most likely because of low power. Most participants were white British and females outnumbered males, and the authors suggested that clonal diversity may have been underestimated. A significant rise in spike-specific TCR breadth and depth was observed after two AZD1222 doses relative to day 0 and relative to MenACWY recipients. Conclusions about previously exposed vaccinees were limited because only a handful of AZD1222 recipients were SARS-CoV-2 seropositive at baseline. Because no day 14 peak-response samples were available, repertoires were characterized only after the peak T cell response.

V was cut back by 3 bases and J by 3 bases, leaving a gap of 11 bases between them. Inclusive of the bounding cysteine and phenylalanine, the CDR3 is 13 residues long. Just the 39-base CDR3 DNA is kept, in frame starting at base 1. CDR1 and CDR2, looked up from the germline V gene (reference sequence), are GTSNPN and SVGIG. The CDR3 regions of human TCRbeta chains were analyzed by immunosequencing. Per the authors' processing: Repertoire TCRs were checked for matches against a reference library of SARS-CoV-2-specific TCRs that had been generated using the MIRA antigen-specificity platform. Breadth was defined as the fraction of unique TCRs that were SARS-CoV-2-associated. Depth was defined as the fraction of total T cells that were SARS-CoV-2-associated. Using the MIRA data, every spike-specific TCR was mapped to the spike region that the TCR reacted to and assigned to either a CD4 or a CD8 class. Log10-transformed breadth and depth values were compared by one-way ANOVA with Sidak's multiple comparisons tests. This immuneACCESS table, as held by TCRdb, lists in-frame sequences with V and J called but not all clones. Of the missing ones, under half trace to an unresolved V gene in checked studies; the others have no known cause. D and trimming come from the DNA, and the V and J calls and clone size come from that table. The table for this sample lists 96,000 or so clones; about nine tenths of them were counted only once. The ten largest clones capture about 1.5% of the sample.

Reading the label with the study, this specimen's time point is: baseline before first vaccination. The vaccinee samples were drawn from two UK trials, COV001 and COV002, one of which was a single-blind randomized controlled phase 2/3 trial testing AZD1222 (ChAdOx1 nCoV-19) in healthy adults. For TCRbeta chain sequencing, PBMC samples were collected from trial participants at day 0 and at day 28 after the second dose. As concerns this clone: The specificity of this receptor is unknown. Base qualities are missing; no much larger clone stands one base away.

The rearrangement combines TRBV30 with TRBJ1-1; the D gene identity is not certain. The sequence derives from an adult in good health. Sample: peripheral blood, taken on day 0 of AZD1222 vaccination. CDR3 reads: CAWRSSQDTEAFF. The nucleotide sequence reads TGTGCCTGGAGATCATCTCAGGACACTGAAGCTTTCTTT.